The clone carrying this TCR beta chain was recorded once. The antigen remains unidentified. Data came from immunoSEQ multiplex PCR; TCRdb stores just in-frame clones and leaves some out. The table lists about 17,000 clones, around 81% of them singletons. This sample was included in a study of T cell clones after liver transplantation. The wider study: A pre-transplant mixed lymphocyte reaction with TCRbeta sequencing defined graft-donor-reactive clones followed in post-transplant blood. Findings of the study overall: Rather than being deleted, graft donor-reactive T cells may have moved into the graft.

Sorting of unstimulated PBMCs yielded separate CD3+CD4+ and CD3+CD8+ fractions. Germline CDR1 and CDR2: SGHDN and FVKESK. The CDR3 totals 17 residues. The V gene lost 4 bases and the J gene lost 4 bases, with 22 bases spanning the gap. This specimen consisted of CD8+ T cells from blood, obtained 48 months after liver transplant. J is TRBJ2-5 and V is TRBV14; no reliable D call. This TCR was recovered from a human patient who received a liver transplant. The graft donor may have contributed some T cells. Written as DNA, the CDR3 is TGTGCCAGCAGCCCGTTGTTTGGCGAACCGGCAGGAGAGACCCAGTACTTC. This gives the protein CASSPLFGEPAGETQYF.